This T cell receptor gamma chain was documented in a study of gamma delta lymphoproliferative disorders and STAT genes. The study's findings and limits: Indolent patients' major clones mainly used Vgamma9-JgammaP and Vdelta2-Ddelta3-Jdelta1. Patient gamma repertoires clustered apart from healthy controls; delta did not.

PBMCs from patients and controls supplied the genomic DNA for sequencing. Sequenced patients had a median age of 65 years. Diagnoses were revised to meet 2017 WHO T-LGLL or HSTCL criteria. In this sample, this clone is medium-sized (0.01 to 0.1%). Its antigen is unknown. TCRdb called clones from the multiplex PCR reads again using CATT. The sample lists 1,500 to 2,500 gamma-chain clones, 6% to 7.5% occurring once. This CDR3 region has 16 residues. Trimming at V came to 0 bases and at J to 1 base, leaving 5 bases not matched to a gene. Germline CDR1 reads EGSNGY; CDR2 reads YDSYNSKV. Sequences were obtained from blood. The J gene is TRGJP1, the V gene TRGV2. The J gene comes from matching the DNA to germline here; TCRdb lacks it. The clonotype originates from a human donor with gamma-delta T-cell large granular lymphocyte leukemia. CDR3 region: CATWDGLSTTGWFKIF. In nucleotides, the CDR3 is TGTGCCACCTGGGACGGGCTTAGTACCACTGGTTGGTTCAAGATATTT.